This T cell receptor (beta chain) came from a study of blood T cell repertoires in COVID-19. Study-wide context: PBMCs, B-cell-depleted T cells, or T cells provided the cDNA or gDNA that made up the material.

As for this clone: Germline is not matched at one junction end, which may reflect a read error.

The CDR3 consists of 18 residues. Germline loops: CDR1 MNHEY, CDR2 SMNVEV (reference sequence). Recruitment covered 20 to 25 US areas and drew participants whose ages spanned about 18 to 100 years. Assay used: immunoSEQ multiplex PCR; TCRdb lists only in-frame clones, some missing. Of more than 200,000 clones detected, about nine tenths appear once; the ten largest clones hold 7% to 9%. This clonotype originated in a man aged 30 to 39 in a cohort exposed to, infected with or recovered from COVID-19 (not recorded which). Sequencing was done on a sample of PBMCs or T cells enriched from blood (not recorded which). The rearrangement uses TRBV27 and TRBJ2-7; 15 bases are shared with TRBD2. As DNA, the CDR3 is TGTGCCAGCGGTTTTCCGGGACTAGCGGGAGGAAAGGGTTACGAGCAGTACTTC. Translating it yields CASGFPGLAGGKGYEQYF.